This TCR beta chain was found in a study of CD8 T cells in ankylosing spondylitis. This clonotype was found a few times. TCRdb re-derived calls from the 5' RACE reads in MiXCR, one entry per CDR3 protein. This table holds hundreds of thousands of distinct CDR3 sequences, around 20% found once. The CDR3 length is 15 residues. V lost 7 bases and J lost 4, with 16 bases in between. The sequence was collected from a female donor with ankylosing spondylitis or in good health (not recorded which). J is TRBJ2-2 and V is TRBV12-3 or TRBV12-4, with D perhaps matching TRBD2 (6 bases). Sequencing input: blood, either unsorted or a sorted T cell fraction (not recorded which). The CDR3 region has the DNA TGTGCCAGCATCCCAGGCGGGGCCGTCACCGGGGAGCTGTTTTTT. Translated: CASIPGGAVTGELFF.